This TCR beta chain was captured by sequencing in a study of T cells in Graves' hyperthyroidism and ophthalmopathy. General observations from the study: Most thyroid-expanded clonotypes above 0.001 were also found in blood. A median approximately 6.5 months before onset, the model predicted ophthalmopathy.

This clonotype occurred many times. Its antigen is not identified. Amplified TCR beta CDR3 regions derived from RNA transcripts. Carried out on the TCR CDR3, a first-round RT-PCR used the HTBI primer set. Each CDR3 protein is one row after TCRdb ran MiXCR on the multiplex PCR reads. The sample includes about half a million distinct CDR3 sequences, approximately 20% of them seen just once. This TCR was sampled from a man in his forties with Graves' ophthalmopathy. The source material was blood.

Here the CDR3 reads CASSFTGVSYNEQFF. CDR3 nucleotide sequence: TGTGCCAGCAGTTTTACGGGAGTCTCCTACAATGAGCAGTTCTTC. This chain uses TRBV6-2 or TRBV6-3 with TRBJ2-1; possible D gene TRBD2, 6 bases. There are 15 residues in the CDR3. V was trimmed by 4 bases and J by 0 bases, leaving 10 bases between them. The germline V gene encodes CDR1 MNHEY and CDR2 SVGEGT.